This T cell receptor beta chain was retrieved from a study of blood T cell repertoires in COVID-19. Study at large: Sites in the United States, Italy and Spain provided acute and convalescent COVID-19 samples. T cells, B-cell-depleted T cells, or PBMCs supplied cDNA or gDNA.

The trim removed 0 bases at V and 9 bases at J, leaving 9 bases unmatched. The CDR3 runs to 15 residues. CDR1 and CDR2 (germline): SGDLS, YYNGEE. As processed by the authors: Reference gene primer amplification in the assay estimated nucleated cell counts. Measured with immunoSEQ multiplex PCR; TCRdb has only the in-frame clones, and not every one. The V and J calls and clone size come from that table; D and trimming were worked out from the DNA. The table shows 100,000 to 150,000 clones, with approximately 85% occurring only once. Specimen: peripheral blood. The gene calls are TRBV9 and TRBJ2-1, with 7 positions matching TRBD2. The sequence was collected from a human donor in a cohort sampled during active COVID-19. The DNA of the CDR3 is TGTGCCAGCAGCGTAGGCGGGCGGGGGATGAGTGAGCAGTTCTTC. This codes for CASSVGGRGMSEQFF.